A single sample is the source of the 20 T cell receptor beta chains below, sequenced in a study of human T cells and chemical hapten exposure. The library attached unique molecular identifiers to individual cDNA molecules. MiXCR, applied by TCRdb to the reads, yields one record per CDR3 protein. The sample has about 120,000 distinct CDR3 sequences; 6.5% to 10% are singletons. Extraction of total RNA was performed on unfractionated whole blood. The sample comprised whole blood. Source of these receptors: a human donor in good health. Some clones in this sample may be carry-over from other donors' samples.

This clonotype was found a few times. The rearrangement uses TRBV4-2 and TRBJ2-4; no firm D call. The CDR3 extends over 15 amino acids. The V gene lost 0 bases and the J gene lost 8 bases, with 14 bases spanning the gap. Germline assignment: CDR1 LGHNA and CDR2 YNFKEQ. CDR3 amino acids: CASSQDSVPIYIQYF. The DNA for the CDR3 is TGTGCCAGCAGCCAAGATAGTGTCCCTATTTACATTCAGTACTTC.

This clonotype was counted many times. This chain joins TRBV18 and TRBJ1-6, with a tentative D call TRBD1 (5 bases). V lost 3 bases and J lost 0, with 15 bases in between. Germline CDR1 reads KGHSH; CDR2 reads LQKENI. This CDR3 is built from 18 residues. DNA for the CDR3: TGTGCCAGCTCACCCATTGACAGTGGGAGCTCCTATAATTCACCCCTCCACTTT. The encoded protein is CASSPIDSGSSYNSPLHF. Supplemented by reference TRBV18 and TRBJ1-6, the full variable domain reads NAGVMQNPRHLVRRRGQEARLRCSPMKGHSHVYWYRQLPEEGLKFMVYLQKENIIDESGMPKERFSAEFPKEGPSILRIQQVVRGDSAAYFCASSPIDSGSSYNSPLHFGNGTRLTVT.

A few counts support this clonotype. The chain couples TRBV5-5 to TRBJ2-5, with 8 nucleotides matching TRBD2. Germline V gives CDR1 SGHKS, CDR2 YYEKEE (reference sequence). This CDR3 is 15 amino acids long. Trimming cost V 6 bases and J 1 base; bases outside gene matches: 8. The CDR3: CASTFGLAPQETQYF. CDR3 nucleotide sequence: TGTGCCAGCACCTTCGGACTAGCCCCCCAAGAGACCCAGTACTTC.

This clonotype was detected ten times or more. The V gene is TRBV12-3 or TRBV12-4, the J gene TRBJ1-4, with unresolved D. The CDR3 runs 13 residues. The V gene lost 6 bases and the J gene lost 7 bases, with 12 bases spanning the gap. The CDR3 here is CASRLDWGEKLFF. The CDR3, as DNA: TGTGCCAGCAGACTAGACTGGGGTGAAAAACTGTTTTTT.

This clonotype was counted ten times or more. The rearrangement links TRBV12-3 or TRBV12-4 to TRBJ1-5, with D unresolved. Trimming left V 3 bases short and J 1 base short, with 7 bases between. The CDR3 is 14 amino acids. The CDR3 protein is CASSFIGSNQPQHF. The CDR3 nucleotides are TGTGCCAGCAGTTTTATAGGCAGCAATCAGCCCCAGCATTTT.

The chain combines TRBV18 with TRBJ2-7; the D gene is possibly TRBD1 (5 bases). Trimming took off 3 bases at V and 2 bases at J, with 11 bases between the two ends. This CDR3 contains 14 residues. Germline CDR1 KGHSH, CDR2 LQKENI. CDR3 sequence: CASSPPTDAYEQYF. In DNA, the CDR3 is TGTGCCAGCTCACCGCCGACAGACGCCTACGAGCAGTACTTC. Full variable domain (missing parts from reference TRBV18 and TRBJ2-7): NAGVMQNPRHLVRRRGQEARLRCSPMKGHSHVYWYRQLPEEGLKFMVYLQKENIIDESGMPKERFSAEFPKEGPSILRIQQVVRGDSAAYFCASSPPTDAYEQYFGPGTRLTVT.

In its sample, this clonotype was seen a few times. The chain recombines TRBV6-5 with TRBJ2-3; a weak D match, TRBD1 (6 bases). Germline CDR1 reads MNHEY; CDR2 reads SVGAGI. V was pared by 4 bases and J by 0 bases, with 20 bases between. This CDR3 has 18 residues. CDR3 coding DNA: TGTGCCAGCAGTTCCCCTTCGTCTCGGCAGGGGAGCACAGATACGCAGTATTTT. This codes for CASSSPSSRQGSTDTQYF.

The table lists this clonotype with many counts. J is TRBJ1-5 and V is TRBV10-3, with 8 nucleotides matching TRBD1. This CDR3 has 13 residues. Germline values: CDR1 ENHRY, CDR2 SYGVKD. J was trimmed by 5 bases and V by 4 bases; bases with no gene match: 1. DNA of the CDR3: TGTGCCATCAGTGCAGGGGGCTATCAGCCCCAGCATTTT. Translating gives CAISAGGYQPQHF.

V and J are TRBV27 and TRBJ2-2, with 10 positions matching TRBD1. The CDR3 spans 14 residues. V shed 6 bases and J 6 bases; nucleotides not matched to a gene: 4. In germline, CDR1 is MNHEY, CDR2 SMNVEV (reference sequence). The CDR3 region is CASRGTGASGELFF. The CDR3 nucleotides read TGTGCCAGCAGGGGGACAGGGGCGTCCGGGGAGCTGTTTTTT.

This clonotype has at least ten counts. The DNA for the CDR3 is TGTGCCAGCAGTGCAAGGGCCTGGAACAATCAGCCCCAGCATTTT. Its protein product is CASSARAWNNQPQHF. The chain uses TRBV27 and TRBJ1-5; D ambiguous. V was clipped by 5 bases and J by 3 bases, with 14 bases between them. This CDR3 has 15 amino acids. The germline V gene has CDR1 MNHEY and CDR2 SMNVEV (reference sequence).

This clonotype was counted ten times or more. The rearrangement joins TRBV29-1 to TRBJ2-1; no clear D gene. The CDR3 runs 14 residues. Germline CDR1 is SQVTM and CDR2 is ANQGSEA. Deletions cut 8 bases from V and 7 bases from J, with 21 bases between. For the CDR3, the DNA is TGCAGCCCCTTGCTTGTCAAGGAATGGAATGAGCAGTTCTTC. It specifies CSPLLVKEWNEQFF.

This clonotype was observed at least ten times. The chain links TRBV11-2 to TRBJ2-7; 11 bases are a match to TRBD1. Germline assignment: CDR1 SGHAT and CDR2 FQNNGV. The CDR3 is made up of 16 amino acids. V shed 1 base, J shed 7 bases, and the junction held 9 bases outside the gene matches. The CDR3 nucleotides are TGTGCCAGCAGCTTAGTCCTGTGGACAGGGGGCGTTGAGCAGTACTTC. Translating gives CASSLVLWTGGVEQYF.

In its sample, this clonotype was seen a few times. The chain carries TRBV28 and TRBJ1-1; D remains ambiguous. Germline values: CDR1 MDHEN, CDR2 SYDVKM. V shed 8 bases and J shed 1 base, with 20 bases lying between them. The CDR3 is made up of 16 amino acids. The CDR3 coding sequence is TGTGCCAGCCGCCCCCGAGGGATAATATGGAACACTGAAGCTTTCTTT. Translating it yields CASRPRGIIWNTEAFF.

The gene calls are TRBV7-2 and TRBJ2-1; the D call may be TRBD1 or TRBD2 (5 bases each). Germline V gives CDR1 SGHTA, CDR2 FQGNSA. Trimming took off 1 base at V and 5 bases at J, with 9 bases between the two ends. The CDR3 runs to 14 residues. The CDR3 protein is CASSLGGRDNEQFF. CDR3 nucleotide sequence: TGTGCCAGCAGCTTAGGGGGGAGAGACAATGAGCAGTTCTTC.

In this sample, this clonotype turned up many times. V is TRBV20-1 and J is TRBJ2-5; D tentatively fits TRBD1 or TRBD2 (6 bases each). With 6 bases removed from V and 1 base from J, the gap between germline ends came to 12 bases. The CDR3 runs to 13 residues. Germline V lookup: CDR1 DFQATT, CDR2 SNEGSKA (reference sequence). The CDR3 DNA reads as TGCAGTGCCCCAGGGGAGGCCCAAGAGACCCAGTACTTC. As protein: CSAPGEAQETQYF.

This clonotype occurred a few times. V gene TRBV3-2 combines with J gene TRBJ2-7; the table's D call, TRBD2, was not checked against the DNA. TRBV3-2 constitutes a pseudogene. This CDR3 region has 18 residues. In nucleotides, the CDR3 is TGTGCCAGCAGCCCCTGGGCTAGCGGGGGCAGGAGCTCCTACGAGCAGTACTTC. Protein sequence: CASSPWASGGRSSYEQYF.

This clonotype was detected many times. DNA of the CDR3: TGTGCTAGTGCCAAAGGGACAGACTATGGCTACACCTTC. It translates to CASAKGTDYGYTF. The V and J genes are TRBV12-5 and TRBJ1-2; 7 nucleotides agree with TRBD1. Germline assignment: CDR1 LGHNT and CDR2 FRNRAP. The CDR3 is 13 residues long. V lost 7 bases and J lost 3; bases outside the gene matches: 5. The whole variable domain, filled in from reference TRBV12-5 and TRBJ1-2, reads DARVTQTPRHKVTEMGQEVTMRCQPILGHNTVFWYRQTMMQGLELLAYFRNRAPLDDSGMPKDRFSAEMPDATLATLKIQPSEPRDSAVYFCASAKGTDYGYTFGSGTRLTVV.

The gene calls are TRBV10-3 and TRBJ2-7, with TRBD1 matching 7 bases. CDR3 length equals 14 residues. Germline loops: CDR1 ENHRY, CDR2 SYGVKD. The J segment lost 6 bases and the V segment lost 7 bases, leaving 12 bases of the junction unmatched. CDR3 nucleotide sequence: TGTGCCATCACCACCGGGACAGAGAGGATCGAGCAGTACTTC. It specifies CAITTGTERIEQYF.

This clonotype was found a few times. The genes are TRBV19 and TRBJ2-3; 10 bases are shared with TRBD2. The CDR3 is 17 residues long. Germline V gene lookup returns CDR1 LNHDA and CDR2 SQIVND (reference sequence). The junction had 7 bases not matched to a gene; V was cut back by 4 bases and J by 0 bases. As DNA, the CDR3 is TGTGCCAGTAGTACCCGGAGGACTAGCGGCAGCACAGATACGCAGTATTTT. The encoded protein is CASSTRRTSGSTDTQYF.

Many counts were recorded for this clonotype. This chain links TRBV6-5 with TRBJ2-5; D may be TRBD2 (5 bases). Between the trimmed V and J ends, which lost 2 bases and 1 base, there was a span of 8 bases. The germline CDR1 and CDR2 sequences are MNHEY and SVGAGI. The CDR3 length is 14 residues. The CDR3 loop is CASSYRGVQETQYF. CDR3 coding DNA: TGTGCCAGCAGTTACCGGGGAGTCCAAGAGACCCAGTACTTC.